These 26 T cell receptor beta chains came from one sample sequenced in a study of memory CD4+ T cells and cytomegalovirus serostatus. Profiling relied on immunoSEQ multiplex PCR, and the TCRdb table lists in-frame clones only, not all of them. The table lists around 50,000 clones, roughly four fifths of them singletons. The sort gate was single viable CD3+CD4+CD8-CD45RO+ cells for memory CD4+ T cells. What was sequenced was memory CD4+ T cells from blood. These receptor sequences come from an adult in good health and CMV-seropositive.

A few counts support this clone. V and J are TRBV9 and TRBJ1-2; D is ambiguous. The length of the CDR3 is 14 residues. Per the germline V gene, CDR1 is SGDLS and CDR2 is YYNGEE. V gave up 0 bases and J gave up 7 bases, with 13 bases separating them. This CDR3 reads CASSVVPWGSGYTF. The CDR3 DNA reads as TGTGCCAGCAGCGTAGTTCCTTGGGGTTCTGGCTACACCTTC.

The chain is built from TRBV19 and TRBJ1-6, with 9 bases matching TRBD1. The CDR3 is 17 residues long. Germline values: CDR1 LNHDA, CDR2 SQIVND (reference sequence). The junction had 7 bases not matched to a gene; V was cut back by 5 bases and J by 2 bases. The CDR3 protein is CASSPRTGETYNSPLHF. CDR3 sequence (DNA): TGTGCCAGTAGTCCTAGGACAGGGGAGACCTATAATTCACCCCTCCACTTT. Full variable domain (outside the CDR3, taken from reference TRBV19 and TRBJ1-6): DGGITQSPKYLFRKEGQNVTLSCEQNLNHDAMYWYRQDPGQGLRLIYYSQIVNDFQKGDIAEGYSVSREKKESFPLTVTSAQKNPTAFYLCASSPRTGETYNSPLHFGNGTRLTVT.

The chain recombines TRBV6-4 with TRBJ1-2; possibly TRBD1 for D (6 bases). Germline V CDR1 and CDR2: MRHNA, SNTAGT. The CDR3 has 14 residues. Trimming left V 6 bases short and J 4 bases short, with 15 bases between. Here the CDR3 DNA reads TGTGCCAGCAGACCTGACCAGGGGTTCTATGGCTACACCTTC. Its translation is CASRPDQGFYGYTF.

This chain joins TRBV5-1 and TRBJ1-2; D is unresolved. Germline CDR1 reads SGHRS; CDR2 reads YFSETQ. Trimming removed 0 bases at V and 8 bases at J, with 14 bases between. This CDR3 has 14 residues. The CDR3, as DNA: TGCGCCAGCAGCTTGGACCTGGGCAGCTGGGGCTACACCTTC. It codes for CASSLDLGSWGYTF.

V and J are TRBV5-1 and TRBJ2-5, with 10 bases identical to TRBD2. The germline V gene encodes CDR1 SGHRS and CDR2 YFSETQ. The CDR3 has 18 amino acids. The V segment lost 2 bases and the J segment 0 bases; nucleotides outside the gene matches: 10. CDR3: CASSFGPLAGEYQETQYF. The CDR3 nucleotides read TGCGCCAGCAGCTTTGGCCCCCTAGCGGGGGAGTACCAAGAGACCCAGTACTTC.

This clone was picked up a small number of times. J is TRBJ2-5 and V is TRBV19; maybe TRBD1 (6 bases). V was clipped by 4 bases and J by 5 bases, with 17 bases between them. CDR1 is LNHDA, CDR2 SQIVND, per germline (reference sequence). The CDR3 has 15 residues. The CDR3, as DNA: TGTGCCAGTAGTACGCTACAGGGTTCGTGGGAGACCCAGTACTTC. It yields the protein CASSTLQGSWETQYF. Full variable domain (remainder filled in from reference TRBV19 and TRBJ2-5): DGGITQSPKYLFRKEGQNVTLSCEQNLNHDAMYWYRQDPGQGLRLIYYSQIVNDFQKGDIAEGYSVSREKKESFPLTVTSAQKNPTAFYLCASSTLQGSWETQYFGPGTRLLVL.

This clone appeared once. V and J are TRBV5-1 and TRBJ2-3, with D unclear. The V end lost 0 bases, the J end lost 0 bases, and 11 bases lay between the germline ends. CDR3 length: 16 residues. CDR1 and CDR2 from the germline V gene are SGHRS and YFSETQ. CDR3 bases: TGCGCCAGCAGCTTGGGATATGGCCCCAGCACAGATACGCAGTATTTT. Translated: CASSLGYGPSTDTQYF.

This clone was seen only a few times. CDR3 residues: CASSTTGSLLAQHF. The CDR3 DNA reads TGTGCCAGCAGTACAACAGGGTCCTTGTTGGCCCAGCATTTT. The V call is TRBV6-4, the J call TRBJ1-5; D may be TRBD1 (6 bases). Germline values: CDR1 MRHNA, CDR2 SNTAGT. Trimming shortened V by 5 bases and J by 11 bases, and 19 bases separated the two germline ends. The CDR3 has 14 residues.

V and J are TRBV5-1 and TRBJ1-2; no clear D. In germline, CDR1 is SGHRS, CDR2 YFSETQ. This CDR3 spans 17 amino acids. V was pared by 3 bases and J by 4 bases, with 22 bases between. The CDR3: CASSSNSLRAEGYGYTF. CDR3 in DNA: TGCGCCAGCAGCTCTAATTCCCTTCGGGCGGAAGGCTATGGCTACACCTTC.

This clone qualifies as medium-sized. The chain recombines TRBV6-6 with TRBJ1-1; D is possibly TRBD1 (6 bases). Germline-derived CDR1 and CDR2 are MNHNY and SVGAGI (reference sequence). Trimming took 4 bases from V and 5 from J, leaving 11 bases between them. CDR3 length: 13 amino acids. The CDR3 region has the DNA TGTGCCAGCAGTTCCCTTAGGGGGACTGAAGCTTTCTTT. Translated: CASSSLRGTEAFF.

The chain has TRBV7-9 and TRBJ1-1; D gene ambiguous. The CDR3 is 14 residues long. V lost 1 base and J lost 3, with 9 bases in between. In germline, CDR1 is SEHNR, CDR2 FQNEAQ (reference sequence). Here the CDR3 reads CASSLDSWDTEAFF. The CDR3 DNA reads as TGTGCCAGCAGCTTAGACTCCTGGGACACTGAAGCTTTCTTT.

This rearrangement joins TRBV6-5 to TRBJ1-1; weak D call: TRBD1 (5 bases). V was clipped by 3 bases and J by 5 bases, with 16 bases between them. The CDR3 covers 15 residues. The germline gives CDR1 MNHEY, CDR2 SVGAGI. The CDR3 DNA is TGTGCCAGCAGTTATGGGGGGATTCGATGGACTGAAGCTTTCTTT. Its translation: CASSYGGIRWTEAFF.

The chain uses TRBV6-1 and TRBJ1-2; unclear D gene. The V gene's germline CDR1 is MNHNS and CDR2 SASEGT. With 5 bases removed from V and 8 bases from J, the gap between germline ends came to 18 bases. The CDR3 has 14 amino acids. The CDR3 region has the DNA TGTGCCAGCAGTTTAAGTTGGGGTCCGGAAGGCTACACCTTC. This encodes CASSLSWGPEGYTF.

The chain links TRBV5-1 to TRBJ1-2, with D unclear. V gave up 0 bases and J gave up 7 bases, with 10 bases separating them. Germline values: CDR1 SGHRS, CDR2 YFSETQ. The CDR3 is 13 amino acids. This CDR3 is CASSLDGGSGYTF. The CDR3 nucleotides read TGCGCCAGCAGCTTGGATGGAGGGTCTGGCTACACCTTC.

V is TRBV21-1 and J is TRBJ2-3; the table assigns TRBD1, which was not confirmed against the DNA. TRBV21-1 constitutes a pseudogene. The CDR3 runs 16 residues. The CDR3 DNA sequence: TGTGCCAGCCTTCCTACGAACAGGGCCCCGGGAGATACGCAGTATTTT. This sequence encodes CASLPTNRAPGDTQYF.

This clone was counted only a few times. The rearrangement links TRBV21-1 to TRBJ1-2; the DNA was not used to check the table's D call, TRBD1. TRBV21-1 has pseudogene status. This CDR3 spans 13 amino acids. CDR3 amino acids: CASSPTGNYGYTF. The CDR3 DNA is TGTGCCAGCAGCCCTACAGGTAACTATGGCTACACCTTC.

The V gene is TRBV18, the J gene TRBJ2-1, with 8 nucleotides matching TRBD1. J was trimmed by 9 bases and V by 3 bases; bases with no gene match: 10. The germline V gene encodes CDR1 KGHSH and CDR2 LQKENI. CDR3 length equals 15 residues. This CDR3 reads CASSPKDRVRGEQFF. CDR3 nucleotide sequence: TGTGCCAGCTCACCGAAGGACAGGGTTCGGGGTGAGCAGTTCTTC.

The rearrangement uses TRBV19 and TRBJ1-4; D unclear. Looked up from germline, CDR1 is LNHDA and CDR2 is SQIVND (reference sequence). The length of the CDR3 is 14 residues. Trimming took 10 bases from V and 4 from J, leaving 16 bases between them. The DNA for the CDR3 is TGTGCCACGAAACGGGGAGGGATTAATGAAAAACTGTTTTTT. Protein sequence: CATKRGGINEKLFF.

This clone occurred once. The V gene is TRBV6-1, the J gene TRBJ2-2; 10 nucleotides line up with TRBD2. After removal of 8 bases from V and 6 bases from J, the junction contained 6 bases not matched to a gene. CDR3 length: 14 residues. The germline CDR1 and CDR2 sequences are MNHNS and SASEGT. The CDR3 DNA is TGTGCCAGCGCCGGGACTAGCGACTCCGGGGAGCTGTTTTTT. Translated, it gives CASAGTSDSGELFF.

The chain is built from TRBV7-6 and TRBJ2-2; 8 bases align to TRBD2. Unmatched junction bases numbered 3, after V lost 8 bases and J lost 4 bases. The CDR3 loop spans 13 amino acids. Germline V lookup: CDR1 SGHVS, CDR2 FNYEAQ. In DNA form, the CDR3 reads TGTGCCAGCGCGAGCGGGGGCACCGGGGAGCTGTTTTTT. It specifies CASASGGTGELFF.

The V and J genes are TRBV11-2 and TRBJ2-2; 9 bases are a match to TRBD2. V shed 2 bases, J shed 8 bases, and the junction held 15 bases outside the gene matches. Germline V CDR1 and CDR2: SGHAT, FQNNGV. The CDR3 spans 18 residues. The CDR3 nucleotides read TGTGCCAGCAGCTTAAACCCCTGGGGTAGCGGGGGACGAGGGGAGCTGTTTTTT. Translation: CASSLNPWGSGGRGELFF.

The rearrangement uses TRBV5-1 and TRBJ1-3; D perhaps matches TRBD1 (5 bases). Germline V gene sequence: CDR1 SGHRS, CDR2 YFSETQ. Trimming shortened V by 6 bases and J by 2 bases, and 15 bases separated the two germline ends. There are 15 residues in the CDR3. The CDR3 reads CASTRIWGAGNTIYF. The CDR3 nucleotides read TGCGCCAGCACCAGAATCTGGGGGGCTGGAAACACCATATATTTT.

The DNA for the CDR3 is TGTGCCAGCAGCTTGGGGGGGGGCCGTGCAGATACGCAGTATTTT. This gives the protein CASSLGGGRADTQYF. This rearrangement joins TRBV13 to TRBJ2-3, with D tentatively TRBD2 (7 bases). Trimming shortened V by 3 bases and J by 4 bases, and 14 bases separated the two germline ends. CDR1 is PRHDT and CDR2 is FYEKMQ in the germline V gene (reference sequence). The CDR3 runs to 15 residues.

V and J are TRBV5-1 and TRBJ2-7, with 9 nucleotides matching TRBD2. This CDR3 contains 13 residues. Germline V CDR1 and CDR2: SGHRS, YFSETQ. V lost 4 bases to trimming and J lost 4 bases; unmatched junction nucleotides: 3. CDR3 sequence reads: CASSISGGYEQYF. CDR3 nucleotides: TGCGCCAGCAGCATTAGCGGGGGTTACGAGCAGTACTTC.

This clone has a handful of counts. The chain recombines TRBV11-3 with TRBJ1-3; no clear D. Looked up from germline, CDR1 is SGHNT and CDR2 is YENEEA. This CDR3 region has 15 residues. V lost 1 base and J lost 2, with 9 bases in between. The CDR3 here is CASSLAGTAGNTIYF. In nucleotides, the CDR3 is TGTGCCAGCAGCTTAGCCGGAACGGCTGGAAACACCATATATTTT.

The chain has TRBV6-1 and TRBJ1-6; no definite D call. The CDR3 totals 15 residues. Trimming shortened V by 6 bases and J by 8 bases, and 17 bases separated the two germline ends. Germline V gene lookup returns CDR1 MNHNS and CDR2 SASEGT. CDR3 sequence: CASSPSREEDSPLHF. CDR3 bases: TGTGCCAGCAGCCCTTCCCGGGAAGAGGATTCACCCCTCCACTTT.